The 10 T cell receptor beta chains below all came from one sample that was sequenced in a study of CD8+CD57+ T cells in acquired aplastic anemia (dated by TCRdb to the late 2010s). Sequencing relied on an Illumina HiSeq 2000. TCR beta VDJ combination and CDR3 sequence profiling used genomic DNA as the template. TCRdb reran the public reads through fastp at Q25 and MiXCR, keeping productive beta chains. Entries that share a CDR3 protein sequence are merged under the most common genes and DNA. The sample includes 130,000 or so distinct CDR3 sequences, with over 30% observed a single time. The ten top clones hold over 2% of the sample. Flow cytometry had shown CD8+CD57+ cell expansion in the patients selected for sequencing. The sample comprised sorted CD4+, CD8+, or CD8+CD57+ T cells (not recorded which) from PBMCs. All receptors come from a human donor with aplastic anemia.

This clonotype has only one observation. The genes are TRBV7-8 and TRBJ2-5; the match to TRBD2 covers 10 bases. Germline V gene lookup returns CDR1 SGHVS and CDR2 FQNEAQ. The CDR3 consists of 17 residues. The V and J ends lost 0 bases and 9 bases, in that order; junction bases with no gene match: 13. The CDR3 nucleotides read TGTGCCAGCAGCTTAGCGCCAGTAGCGGGGGGTCTATCGGCCCAGTACTTC. Translation: CASSLAPVAGGLSAQYF.

This clonotype was recorded at least ten times. CDR3 residues: CASSYSRTGIGPLHF. The CDR3, as DNA: TGTGCCAGCAGTTATTCCCGGACAGGGATTGGCCCCCTCCACTTT. The chain is built from TRBV6-5 and TRBJ1-6; 8 bases are shared with TRBD1. Trimming at V came to 3 bases and at J to 13 bases, leaving 11 bases not matched to a gene. Germline V gene sequence: CDR1 MNHEY, CDR2 SVGAGI. This CDR3 contains 15 residues.

The chain employs TRBV7-8 and TRBJ1-2; D ambiguous. CDR3 length: 12 residues. Between the trimmed V and J ends, which lost 4 bases and 8 bases, there was a span of 11 bases. Germline V gives CDR1 SGHVS, CDR2 FQNEAQ. CDR3 sequence: CASSSASSGYTF. The CDR3, as DNA: TGTGCCAGCAGCTCCGCCAGTTCGGGCTACACCTTC.

This sequence joins TRBV19 and TRBJ2-7; D may be TRBD2 (6 bases). Germline-derived CDR1 and CDR2 are LNHDA and SQIVND (reference sequence). Trimming pared 5 bases from V and 6 bases from J, leaving 17 bases between. The CDR3 consists of 14 residues. The CDR3 loop reads CASSVGGGYSEQYF. The DNA of the CDR3 is TGTGCCAGTAGTGTTGGTGGGGGGTACAGCGAGCAGTACTTC.

This clonotype was observed a few times. V usage is TRBV5-6 and J usage is TRBJ2-4; 7 bases are shared with TRBD1. The CDR3 runs 13 residues. Germline trimming cut 2 bases from V and 10 bases from J; bases unmatched to any gene: 6. The germline gives CDR1 SGHDT, CDR2 YYEEEE. The CDR3: CASSFTGDGIQYF. The DNA for the CDR3 is TGTGCCAGCAGCTTCACAGGGGACGGGATTCAGTACTTC.

This clonotype was detected many times. The rearrangement links TRBV25-1 to TRBJ1-1; D uncertain. The CDR3 length is 15 residues. Germline V lookup: CDR1 MGHDK, CDR2 SYGVNS. V was cut by 0 bases and J by 5 bases, with 13 bases left in between. CDR3 nucleotides: TGTGCCAGCAGTGAATATCACCCCTCAGGAACTGAAGCTTTCTTT. Protein product: CASSEYHPSGTEAFF.

Comment on this clonotype: Since a much larger clone is just one base distant, this may be a read error. The chain carries TRBV9 and TRBJ2-2; D is unresolved. V was trimmed by 0 bases and J by 7 bases, leaving 10 bases between them. CDR1 is SGDLS and CDR2 is YYNGEE in the germline V gene. The CDR3 is 14 residues long. The CDR3 sequence: CASSVATDLGELFF. CDR3 coding DNA: TGTGCCAGCAGCGTAGCGACGGATCTCGGGGAGCTGTTTTTT.

This clonotype was seen at least ten times. The J gene is TRBJ1-1, the V gene TRBV2; D call uncertain. Deletions cut 1 base from V and 4 bases from J, with 13 bases between. CDR3 length: 15 amino acids. The germline CDR1 and CDR2 sequences are SNHLY and FYNNEI. CDR3 sequence reads: CASSEGRGWSTEAFF. The CDR3 bases are TGTGCCAGCAGTGAAGGGCGGGGTTGGAGCACTGAAGCTTTCTTT.

Points on this clonotype: A read error may explain this, as a much larger clone is one base away. This chain's CDR3 is CASSLRAGDGYAF. The CDR3 DNA is TGTGCCAGCAGCCTTCGAGCAGGGGATGGCTACGCCTTC. The genes are TRBV14 and TRBJ1-2; possibly TRBD1 for D (6 bases). Germline CDR1 SGHDN, CDR2 FVKESK. This CDR3 is built from 13 residues.

The sample holds many counts of this clonotype. The chain employs TRBV5-1 and TRBJ1-6; 7 bases fit TRBD1. Losses at the gene ends were 3 bases for V and 0 bases for J; bases not matched to a gene: 3. This CDR3 region has 16 residues. CDR1 and CDR2 (germline): SGHRS, YFSETQ. The CDR3 nucleotides are TGCGCCAGCAGCTCGACAGGGAGCTCCTATAATTCACCCCTCCACTTT. Its protein is CASSSTGSSYNSPLHF.